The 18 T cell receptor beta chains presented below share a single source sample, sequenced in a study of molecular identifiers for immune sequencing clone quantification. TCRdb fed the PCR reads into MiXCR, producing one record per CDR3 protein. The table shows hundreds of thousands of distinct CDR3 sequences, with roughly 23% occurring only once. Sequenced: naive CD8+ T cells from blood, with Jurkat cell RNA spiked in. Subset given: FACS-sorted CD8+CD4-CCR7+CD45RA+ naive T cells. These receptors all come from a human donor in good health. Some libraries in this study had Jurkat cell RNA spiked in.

The CDR3 reads CASSEWGGNTEAFF. CDR3 in DNA: TGTGCCAGCAGTGAGTGGGGGGGTAACACTGAAGCTTTCTTT. V and J are TRBV6-5 and TRBJ1-1; D perhaps matches TRBD1 (5 bases). CDR3 size: 14 residues. From germline, CDR1 is MNHEY and CDR2 SVGAGI. The germline V and J ends were trimmed by 5 bases and 2 bases, with 12 bases remaining between them.

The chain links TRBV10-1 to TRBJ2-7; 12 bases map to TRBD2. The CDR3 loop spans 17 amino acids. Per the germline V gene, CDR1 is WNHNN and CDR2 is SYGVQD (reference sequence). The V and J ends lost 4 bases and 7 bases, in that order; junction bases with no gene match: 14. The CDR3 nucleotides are TGCGCCAGCAGTGTGAAACCGGGACTAGCGGGTTCTCGTGAGCAGTACTTC. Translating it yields CASSVKPGLAGSREQYF.

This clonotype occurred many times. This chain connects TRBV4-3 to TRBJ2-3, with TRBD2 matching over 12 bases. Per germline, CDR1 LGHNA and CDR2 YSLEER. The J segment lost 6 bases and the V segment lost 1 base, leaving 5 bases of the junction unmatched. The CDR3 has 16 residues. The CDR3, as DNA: TGCGCCAGCAGCCAAGCTAGCGGGAGGGCCGGTGATACGCAGTATTTT. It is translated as CASSQASGRAGDTQYF.

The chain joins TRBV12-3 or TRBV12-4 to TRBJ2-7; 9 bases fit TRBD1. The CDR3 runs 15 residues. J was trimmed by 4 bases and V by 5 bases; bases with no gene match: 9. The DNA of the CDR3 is TGTGCCAGCAGTCGCCTGACAGGGGGTCAGTACGAGCAGTACTTC. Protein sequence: CASSRLTGGQYEQYF.

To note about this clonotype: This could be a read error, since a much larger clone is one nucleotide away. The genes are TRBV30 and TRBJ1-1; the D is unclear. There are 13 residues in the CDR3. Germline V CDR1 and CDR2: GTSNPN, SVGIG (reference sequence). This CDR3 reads CARSVQGGTEAFF. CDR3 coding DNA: TGTGCCCGGAGTGTACAAGGTGGCACTGAAGCTTTCTTT.

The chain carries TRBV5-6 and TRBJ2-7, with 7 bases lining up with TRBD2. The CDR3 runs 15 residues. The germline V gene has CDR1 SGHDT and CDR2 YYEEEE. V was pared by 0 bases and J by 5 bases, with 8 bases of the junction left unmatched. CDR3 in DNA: TGTGCCAGCAGCTTGGGGCCCCGGGGAGGGAACGAGCAGTACTTC. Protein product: CASSLGPRGGNEQYF.

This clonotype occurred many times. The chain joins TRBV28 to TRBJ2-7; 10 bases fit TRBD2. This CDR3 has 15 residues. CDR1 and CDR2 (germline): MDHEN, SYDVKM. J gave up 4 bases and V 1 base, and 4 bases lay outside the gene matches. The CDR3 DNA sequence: TGTGCCAGCAGTTTATTCACTAGCGGGATGTACGAGCAGTACTTC. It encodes CASSLFTSGMYEQYF.

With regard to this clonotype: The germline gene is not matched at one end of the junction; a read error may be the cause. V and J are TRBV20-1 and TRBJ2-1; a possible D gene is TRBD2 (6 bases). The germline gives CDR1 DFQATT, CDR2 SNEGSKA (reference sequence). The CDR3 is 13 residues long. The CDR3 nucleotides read TGCAATGCTAGGGGAACTAGCAGGAATGAGCAGTTCTTC. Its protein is CNARGTSRNEQFF.

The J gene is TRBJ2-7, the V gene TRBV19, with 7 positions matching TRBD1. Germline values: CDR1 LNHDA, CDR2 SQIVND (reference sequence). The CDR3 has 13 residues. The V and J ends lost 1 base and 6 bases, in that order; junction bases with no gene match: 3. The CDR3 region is CASSIGTGSEQYF. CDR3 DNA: TGTGCCAGTAGTATAGGGACAGGTTCCGAGCAGTACTTC. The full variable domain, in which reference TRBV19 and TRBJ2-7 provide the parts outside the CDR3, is DGGITQSPKYLFRKEGQNVTLSCEQNLNHDAMYWYRQDPGQGLRLIYYSQIVNDFQKGDIAEGYSVSREKKESFPLTVTSAQKNPTAFYLCASSIGTGSEQYFGPGTRLTVT.

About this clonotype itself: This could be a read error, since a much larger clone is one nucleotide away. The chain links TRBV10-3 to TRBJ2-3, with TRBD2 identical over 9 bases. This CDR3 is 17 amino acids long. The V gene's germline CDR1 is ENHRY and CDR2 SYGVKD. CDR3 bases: TGTGCCATCGGTGAGTCGTTTAGCGGGGGCCCCCCAGATACGCAGTATTTT. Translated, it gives CAIGESFSGGPPDTQYF.

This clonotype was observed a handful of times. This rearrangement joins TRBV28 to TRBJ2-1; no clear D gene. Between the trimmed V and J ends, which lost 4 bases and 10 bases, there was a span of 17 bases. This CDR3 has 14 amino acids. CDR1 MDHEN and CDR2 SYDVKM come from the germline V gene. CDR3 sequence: CASSSRLGKWEQFF. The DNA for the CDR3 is TGTGCCAGCAGTTCCCGGCTAGGTAAATGGGAGCAGTTCTTC.

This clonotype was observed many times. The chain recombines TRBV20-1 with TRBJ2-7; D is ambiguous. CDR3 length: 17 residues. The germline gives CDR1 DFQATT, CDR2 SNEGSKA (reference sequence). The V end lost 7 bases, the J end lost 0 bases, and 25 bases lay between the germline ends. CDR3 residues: CSVKLPIDRRSSYEQYF. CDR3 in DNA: TGCAGTGTTAAGCTACCGATAGATAGAAGGAGCTCCTACGAGCAGTACTTC.

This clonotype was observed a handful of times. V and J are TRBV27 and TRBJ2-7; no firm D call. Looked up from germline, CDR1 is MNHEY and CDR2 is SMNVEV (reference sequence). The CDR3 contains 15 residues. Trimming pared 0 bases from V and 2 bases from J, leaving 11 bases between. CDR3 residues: CASSLSWLDTYEQYF. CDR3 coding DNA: TGTGCCAGCAGTTTATCGTGGCTGGATACCTACGAGCAGTACTTC.

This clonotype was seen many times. The CDR3 is CASSQDVGRSSGNTIYF. The DNA for the CDR3 is TGCGCCAGCAGCCAAGATGTGGGCAGAAGCTCTGGAAACACCATATATTTT. The chain carries TRBV4-3 and TRBJ1-3; no definite D call. This CDR3 spans 17 amino acids. Germline V gives CDR1 LGHNA, CDR2 YSLEER. V was clipped by 0 bases and J by 0 bases, with 12 bases between them.

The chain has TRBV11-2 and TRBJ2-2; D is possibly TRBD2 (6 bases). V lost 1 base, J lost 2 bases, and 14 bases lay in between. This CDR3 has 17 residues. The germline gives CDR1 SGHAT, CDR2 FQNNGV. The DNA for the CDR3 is TGTGCCAGCAGCTTAGTCGGCGTCGGGAGTAACACCGGGGAGCTGTTTTTT. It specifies CASSLVGVGSNTGELFF.

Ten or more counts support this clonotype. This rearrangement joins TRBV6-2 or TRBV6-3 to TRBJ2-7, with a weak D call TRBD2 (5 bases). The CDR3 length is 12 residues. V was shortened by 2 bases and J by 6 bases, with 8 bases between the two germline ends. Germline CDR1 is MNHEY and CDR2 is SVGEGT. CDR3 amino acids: CASSYIGVEQYF. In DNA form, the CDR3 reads TGTGCCAGCAGTTACATCGGGGTCGAGCAGTACTTC.

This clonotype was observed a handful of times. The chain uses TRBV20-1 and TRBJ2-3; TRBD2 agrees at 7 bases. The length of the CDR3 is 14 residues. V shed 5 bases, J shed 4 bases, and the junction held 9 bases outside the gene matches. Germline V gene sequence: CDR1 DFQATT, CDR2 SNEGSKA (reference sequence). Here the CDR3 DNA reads TGCAGTGCTTCCGGGACTACAGAGGCAGATACGCAGTATTTT. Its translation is CSASGTTEADTQYF.

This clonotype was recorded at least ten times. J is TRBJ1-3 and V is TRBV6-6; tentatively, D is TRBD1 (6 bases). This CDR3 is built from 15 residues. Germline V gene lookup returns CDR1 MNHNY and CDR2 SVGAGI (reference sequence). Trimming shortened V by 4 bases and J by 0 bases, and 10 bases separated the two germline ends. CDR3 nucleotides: TGTGCCAGCAGTTCCACAGGGCTCTCTGGAAACACCATATATTTT. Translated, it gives CASSSTGLSGNTIYF.